Listed here are 12 T cell receptor beta chains from one sample, sequenced in a study of blood T cell repertoires in COVID-19. Data came from immunoSEQ multiplex PCR; TCRdb stores just in-frame clones and leaves some out. The sample consists of about 64,000 clones, 90% of them appearing once. Sequencing used peripheral blood. All receptors come from an elderly woman with active COVID-19.

The chain joins TRBV7-2 to TRBJ1-1; 7 nucleotides line up with TRBD1. Germline V gene lookup returns CDR1 SGHTA and CDR2 FQGNSA. This CDR3 spans 14 amino acids. Trimming at V came to 6 bases and at J to 3 bases, leaving 7 bases not matched to a gene. The CDR3 spells CASRAGQAYTEAFF. CDR3 sequence (DNA): TGTGCCAGCAGGGCTGGACAGGCCTACACTGAAGCTTTCTTT. Variable domain in full (rest from reference TRBV7-2 and TRBJ1-1): GAGVSQSPSNKVTEKGKDVELRCDPISGHTALYWYRQSLGQGLEFLIYFQGNSAPDKSGLPSDRFSAERTGGSVSTLTIQRTQQEDSAVYLCASRAGQAYTEAFFGQGTRLTVV.

The chain couples TRBV5-1 to TRBJ1-2; 8 nucleotides agree with TRBD1. The germline CDR1 and CDR2 sequences are SGHRS and YFSETQ. The CDR3 loop spans 14 amino acids. The trim removed 5 bases at V and 8 bases at J, leaving 11 bases unmatched. The CDR3 sequence is CASSPLSGGGGYTF. The CDR3 nucleotides read TGCGCCAGCAGTCCCCTTTCAGGGGGCGGAGGCTACACCTTC.

The rearrangement uses TRBV5-1 and TRBJ2-1; D remains unclear. The CDR3 is 11 amino acids. CDR1 is SGHRS and CDR2 is YFSETQ in the germline V gene. The ends were cut back, 4 bases at V and 9 bases at J, with 8 bases in the middle. CDR3 nucleotides: TGCGCCAGCAGCGTCAACAGTGAGCAGTTCTTC. Its protein is CASSVNSEQFF. Drawing the rest from reference TRBV5-1 and TRBJ2-1, the complete variable domain is KAGVTQTPRYLIKTRGQQVTLSCSPISGHRSVSWYQQTPGQGLQFLFEYFSETQRNKGNFPGRFSGRQFSNSRSEMNVSTLELGDSALYLCASSVNSEQFFGPGTRLTVL.

V is TRBV5-6 and J is TRBJ1-5; TRBD1 is a possible D gene (5 bases). This CDR3 spans 16 amino acids. Germline assignment: CDR1 SGHDT and CDR2 YYEEEE. The V gene lost 0 bases and the J gene lost 1 base, with 11 bases spanning the gap. The CDR3 sequence is CASSLDRGGSNQPQHF. The CDR3 DNA reads as TGTGCCAGCAGCTTGGATAGGGGCGGAAGCAATCAGCCCCAGCATTTT.

This sequence joins TRBV5-4 and TRBJ2-2; 9 bases align to TRBD1. The J segment lost 5 bases and the V segment lost 0 bases, leaving 5 bases of the junction unmatched. CDR3 length: 16 amino acids. CDR1 SGHNT and CDR2 YYREEE come from the germline V gene (reference sequence). CDR3 sequence: CASSLAGTGRTGELFF. The CDR3 bases are TGTGCCAGCAGCTTGGCCGGGACAGGGCGAACCGGGGAGCTGTTTTTT.

The chain has TRBV10-2 and TRBJ2-1, with 7 bases that match TRBD2. Germline trimming cut 7 bases from V and 5 bases from J; bases unmatched to any gene: 14. Germline V gene sequence: CDR1 WSHSY, CDR2 SAAADI. The CDR3 consists of 16 residues. The CDR3 nucleotides read TGCGCCAGCACTAACCCTCGAGGAGCGGGAAACAATGAGCAGTTCTTC. Protein: CASTNPRGAGNNEQFF.

V and J are TRBV11-2 and TRBJ2-3; 8 nucleotides align to TRBD2. V lost 2 bases, J lost 5 bases, and 9 bases stayed unmatched. This CDR3 region has 16 residues. The germline gives CDR1 SGHAT, CDR2 FQNNGV. CDR3 residues: CASSLTGGAAGDTQYF. CDR3 coding DNA: TGTGCCAGCAGCTTAACCGGGGGGGCAGCTGGAGATACGCAGTATTTT. The variable domain in full, completed from reference TRBV11-2 and TRBJ2-3, reads EAGVAQSPRYKIIEKRQSVAFWCNPISGHATLYWYQQILGQGPKLLIQFQNNGVVDDSQLPKDRFSAERLKGVDSTLKIQPAKLEDSAVYLCASSLTGGAAGDTQYFGPGTRLTVL.

The CDR3 DNA reads as TGTGCCAGCAGCTTAGTAGATAACACCGGGGAGCTGTTTTTT. Protein product: CASSLVDNTGELFF. The chain recombines TRBV7-6 with TRBJ2-2; D call uncertain. The germline V and J ends were trimmed by 1 base and 2 bases, with 5 bases remaining between them. The CDR3 loop spans 14 amino acids. Germline V gene data show CDR1 as SGHVS and CDR2 as FNYEAQ.

The gene calls are TRBV19 and TRBJ2-1; TRBD2 matches at 12 bases. The CDR3 has 16 amino acids. The junction had 4 bases not matched to a gene; V was cut back by 4 bases and J by 3 bases. Germline V lookup: CDR1 LNHDA, CDR2 SQIVND (reference sequence). This CDR3 is CASSTSGGAHYNEQFF. The DNA of the CDR3 is TGTGCCAGTAGTACTAGCGGGGGGGCTCACTACAATGAGCAGTTCTTC.

The chain has TRBV7-2 and TRBJ2-2; D is unclear. Germline CDR1 reads SGHTA; CDR2 reads FQGNSA. This CDR3 has 15 amino acids. Trimming pared 3 bases from V and 3 bases from J, leaving 11 bases between. Here the CDR3 DNA reads TGTGCCAGCAGCTTGAACCGTCGGGACACCGGGGAGCTGTTTTTT. Translation gives CASSLNRRDTGELFF.

This chain joins TRBV27 and TRBJ2-2; maybe TRBD2 (6 bases). This CDR3 is 18 amino acids long. Looked up from germline, CDR1 is MNHEY and CDR2 is SMNVEV (reference sequence). The V end was cut by 1 base, the J end by 5 bases, with 20 bases between. In DNA form, the CDR3 reads TGTGCCAGCAGTTTATATCCGCCAACTAGCTCCGGGACCGGGGAGCTGTTTTTT. Amino acid sequence: CASSLYPPTSSGTGELFF.

The V call is TRBV6-1, the J call TRBJ1-6, with TRBD1 identical over 8 bases. CDR1 is MNHNS and CDR2 is SASEGT in the germline V gene. The length of the CDR3 is 17 residues. The junction had 9 bases not matched to a gene; V was cut back by 4 bases and J by 4 bases. DNA for the CDR3: TGTGCCAGCAGTGGGGGATCGACAGGGGCGTATAATTCACCCCTCCACTTT. Protein product: CASSGGSTGAYNSPLHF.